The entry that follows covers one T cell receptor beta chain sequence. Its cognate antigen is unknown. The CDR3 has 14 amino acids. Germline CDR1 reads MDHEN; CDR2 reads SYDVKM. V was shortened by 5 bases and J by 5 bases, with 16 bases between the two germline ends. Samples of blood were obtained at baseline, on cycle 4 day 1, and on cycle 7 day 1. The data were produced by immunoSEQ multiplex PCR, yet TCRdb's version contains in-frame clones alone and is incomplete. This sample has tens of thousands of clones; 90% to 95% occur once, and the top ten carry roughly a fifth. This specimen belongs to a study of OX40 agonist ivuxolimab in advanced cancers. Study context: Dosing consisted of intravenous ivuxolimab at 0.01 to 10 mg/kg every 2 weeks. Study-wide results and caveats: With doses of 0.1 to 3.0 mg/kg, CD4+ and CD8+ blood T cells had undergone clonal expansion by week 6. Partial responders at 0.1-3.0 mg/kg showed near-lowest clonal expansion.

The rearrangement uses TRBV28 and TRBJ2-7; D is perhaps TRBD1 (6 bases). The specimen comprised CD4+ or CD8+ T cells sorted from blood, sampled in a trial of the OX40 agonist ivuxolimab. This TCR came from an adult with an advanced solid tumor such as melanoma, head and neck, liver or kidney cancer. The CDR3 sequence: CASSQTQGFNEQYF. The CDR3 nucleotides read TGTGCCAGCAGTCAGACACAGGGATTCAACGAGCAGTACTTC.